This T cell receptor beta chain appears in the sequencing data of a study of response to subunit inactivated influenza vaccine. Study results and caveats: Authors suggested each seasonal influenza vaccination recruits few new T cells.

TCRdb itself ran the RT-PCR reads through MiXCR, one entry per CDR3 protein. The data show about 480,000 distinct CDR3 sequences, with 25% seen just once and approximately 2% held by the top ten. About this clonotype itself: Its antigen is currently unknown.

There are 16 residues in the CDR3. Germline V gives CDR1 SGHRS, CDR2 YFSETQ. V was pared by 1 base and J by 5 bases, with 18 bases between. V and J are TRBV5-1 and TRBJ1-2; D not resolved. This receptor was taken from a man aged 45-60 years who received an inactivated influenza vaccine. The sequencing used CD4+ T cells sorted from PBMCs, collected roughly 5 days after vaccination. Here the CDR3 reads CASSLSIPEISYGYTF. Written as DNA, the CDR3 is TGCGCCAGCAGCTTGAGCATCCCGGAGATATCGTATGGCTACACCTTC. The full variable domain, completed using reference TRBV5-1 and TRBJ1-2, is KAGVTQTPRYLIKTRGQQVTLSCSPISGHRSVSWYQQTPGQGLQFLFEYFSETQRNKGNFPGRFSGRQFSNSRSEMNVSTLELGDSALYLCASSLSIPEISYGYTFGSGTRLTVV.